Below, one TCR beta chain is given with its context. The antigen is not known. The sample comes from a study of cytomegalovirus exposure and HLA in healthy donors. Points from the study as a whole: Across donors, most TCRs were seen rarely, yet some public ones were widespread. The authors confirmed in vitro that a few CMV-associated chains were specific for CMV antigens. Cytomegalovirus association was listed for under 200 TCR beta chains.

Measured with immunoSEQ multiplex PCR; TCRdb has only the in-frame clones, and not every one. The sample has roughly 330,000 clones, 87% seen once; the top ten hold about 1.2%. V dropped 4 bases and J dropped 2 bases, with 9 bases sitting between them. The CDR3 covers 13 residues. CDR1 is MNHEY, CDR2 SMNVEV, per germline (reference sequence). The chain has TRBV27 and TRBJ2-7, with D possibly matching TRBD1 (6 bases). This TCR was sampled from a woman aged 30 to 39 in good health and CMV-seropositive. Input material: PBMCs. CDR3 in DNA: TGTGCCAGCAGTTCTCGGACAGCCTACGAGCAGTACTTC. It encodes CASSSRTAYEQYF.